Included here is one TCR beta chain sequence, with context. The antigen remains undetermined. This sample was included in a study of T-cell reconstitution after alpha-beta-depleted transplantation in children. The TCRbeta library incorporated unique molecular identifiers. TCRdb itself ran the PCR reads through MiXCR, one entry per CDR3 protein. The sample gives more than 200,000 distinct CDR3 sequences, roughly a quarter of which show up once; more than 2% is in the top ten. Study-wide results and caveats: The origin of high day-60 TCRbeta diversity in some patients lay in surviving recipient T cells and thymic progenitors.

With 6 bases clipped from V and 3 bases from J, the junction kept 8 bases outside the gene matches. Germline CDR1 MDHEN, CDR2 SYDVKM. This CDR3 is 15 amino acids long. Sample: PBMCs, taken before TCRalphabeta/CD19-depleted stem cell transplant. The sequence was obtained from a girl under 10 years old with Fanconi anemia, due to receive a stem cell transplant. This chain connects TRBV28 to TRBJ2-1; 7 bases are a match to TRBD1. This chain's CDR3 is CASSSPGQFYNEQFF. Written as DNA, the CDR3 is TGTGCCAGCAGCTCCCCGGGACAGTTCTACAATGAGCAGTTCTTC. Drawing the rest from reference TRBV28 and TRBJ2-1, the complete variable domain is DVKVTQSSRYLVKRTGEKVFLECVQDMDHENMFWYRQDPGLGLRLIYFSYDVKMKEKGDIPEGYSVSREKKERFSLILESASTNQTSMYLCASSSPGQFYNEQFFGPGTRLTVL.